This T cell receptor (beta chain) was captured by sequencing in a study of blood T cell repertoires in COVID-19. Germline assignment: CDR1 LGHNA and CDR2 YSLEER. The CDR3 sequence is 14 residues long. Between the trimmed V and J ends, which lost 0 bases and 2 bases, there was a span of 8 bases. The table came from immunoSEQ multiplex PCR; TCRdb's copy has only in-frame clones and leaves some out. Among around 88,000 clones listed, roughly 90% were seen once. This receptor was identified in a man aged 55 to 69 with acute or convalescent COVID-19. Sequencing used peripheral blood. The V gene is TRBV4-3, the J gene TRBJ2-7; D might be TRBD1 (6 bases). The CDR3 DNA follows: TGCGCCAGCAGCCAAGAACAGGGAACCTACGAGCAGTACTTC. It yields the protein CASSQEQGTYEQYF.